Shown below are 28 T cell receptor beta chains from a single sample sequenced in a study of shared clonotypes between healthy human individuals. TCRdb's copy holds only in-frame clones and misses some; the assay was immunoSEQ multiplex PCR. The data hold over a million clones, with around 76% observed a single time. Source material: memory CD4+ T cells sorted from blood. Subset defined: CD45RA-negative fraction. The receptor source for this set is a man younger than 35 in good health.

The V gene is TRBV27, the J gene TRBJ2-7; 8 nucleotides agree with TRBD2. The CDR3 runs 15 residues. V was clipped by 2 bases and J by 1 base; unmatched bases: 4. The germline gives CDR1 MNHEY, CDR2 SMNVEV (reference sequence). The CDR3 bases are TGTGCCAGCAGTTTAACGACGGGAGGGTCCTACGAGCAGTACTTC. It yields the protein CASSLTTGGSYEQYF.

The chain employs TRBV6-4 and TRBJ2-3; TRBD2 might be the D (6 bases). V dropped 3 bases and J dropped 7 bases, with 11 bases sitting between them. This CDR3 is built from 13 residues. Germline V gene lookup returns CDR1 MRHNA and CDR2 SNTAGT. CDR3: CASSEGGVNTQYF. The CDR3 bases are TGTGCCAGCAGTGAGGGGGGAGTGAATACGCAGTATTTT.

The J gene is TRBJ1-5, the V gene TRBV5-6; D is uncertain. The ends were cut back, 2 bases at V and 4 bases at J, with 7 bases in the middle. Germline CDR1 SGHDT, CDR2 YYEEEE. This CDR3 has 13 amino acids. Here the CDR3 DNA reads TGTGCCAGCAGCTTCGGGAGAAATCAGCCCCAGCATTTT. Amino acid sequence: CASSFGRNQPQHF. Filled out from reference TRBV5-6 and TRBJ1-5, the complete variable domain reads DAGVTQSPTHLIKTRGQQVTLRCSPKSGHDTVSWYQQALGQGPQFIFQYYEEEERQRGNFPDRFSGHQFPNYSSELNVNALLLGDSALYLCASSFGRNQPQHFGDGTRLSIL.

Concerning this clone itself: A read error is possible here, since a much larger clone lies one base away. This sample includes further DNA sequences coding for the same CDR3. V is TRBV25-1 and J is TRBJ1-2; D unclear. CDR1 and CDR2 from the germline V gene are MGHDK and SYGVNS. This CDR3 has 13 residues. V lost 2 bases and J lost 1, with 5 bases in between. This CDR3 is CASSESGNYGYTF. CDR3 coding DNA: TGTGCCAGCAGTGAAAGCGGTAACTATGGCTACACCTTC.

The chain combines TRBV30 with TRBJ2-3; D is perhaps TRBD2 (6 bases). The CDR3 totals 14 residues. Trimming took off 6 bases at V and 0 bases at J, with 13 bases between the two ends. Germline CDR1 and CDR2: GTSNPN and SVGIG (reference sequence). The CDR3 here is CACQTGTSTDTQYF. CDR3 DNA sequence: TGTGCCTGTCAGACCGGGACTAGCACAGATACGCAGTATTTT.

The CDR3 DNA reads as TGCGCCAGCAGCTTGGGTAGCCCTTATGGAAACACCATATATTTT. Protein sequence: CASSLGSPYGNTIYF. The J gene is TRBJ1-3, the V gene TRBV5-1; D is unclear. This CDR3 comprises 15 residues. Looked up from germline, CDR1 is SGHRS and CDR2 is YFSETQ. V gave up 0 bases and J gave up 3 bases, with 10 bases separating them.

The chain couples TRBV6-6 to TRBJ1-3, with D perhaps matching TRBD1 (5 bases). The CDR3 has 15 residues. V lost 6 bases and J 2 bases, leaving 14 bases between the germline ends. CDR1 is MNHNY and CDR2 is SVGAGI in the germline V gene (reference sequence). The CDR3 sequence: CASRPPGRTGNTIYF. The CDR3 DNA sequence: TGTGCCAGCAGACCTCCGGGACGGACTGGAAACACCATATATTTT.

The chain couples TRBV4-1 to TRBJ2-3; possibly TRBD2 for D (5 bases). CDR3 length: 16 amino acids. V dropped 4 bases and J dropped 2 bases, with 16 bases sitting between them. CDR1 is MGHRA and CDR2 is YSYEKL in the germline V gene. CDR3 in amino acids: CASSLELGRPTDTQYF. DNA for the CDR3: TGCGCCAGCAGCCTCGAACTAGGGCGCCCCACAGATACGCAGTATTTT.

The rearrangement uses TRBV10-3 and TRBJ2-7, with 7 bases that match TRBD1. The J segment lost 6 bases and the V segment lost 7 bases, leaving 12 bases of the junction unmatched. This CDR3 spans 14 amino acids. Germline V gene sequence: CDR1 ENHRY, CDR2 SYGVKD. Here the CDR3 DNA reads TGTGCCATCACGGGTGACAGGGAGAATGGCGAGCAGTACTTC. Encoded protein: CAITGDRENGEQYF.

The chain uses TRBV10-3 and TRBJ1-1, with D tentatively TRBD1 (6 bases). Germline V gene sequence: CDR1 ENHRY, CDR2 SYGVKD. The CDR3 loop spans 14 amino acids. Trimming shortened V by 2 bases and J by 5 bases, and 12 bases separated the two germline ends. The CDR3 here is CAISEGRGNTEAFF. The CDR3 DNA sequence: TGTGCCATCAGTGAGGGCAGGGGAAATACTGAAGCTTTCTTT.

This chain links TRBV6-1 with TRBJ2-2, with 10 positions matching TRBD1. The CDR3 has 14 residues. CDR1 and CDR2 (germline): MNHNS, SASEGT. The V gene end was trimmed by 4 bases and the J gene end by 7 bases; junction bases not matched to a gene: 3. CDR3 DNA sequence: TGTGCCAGCAGTGGAGGGACAGGGGTCGGGGAGCTGTTTTTT. Protein: CASSGGTGVGELFF.

The sample holds a few counts of this clone. The chain uses TRBV10-1 and TRBJ1-2; D is perhaps TRBD1 (6 bases). The germline V gene has CDR1 WNHNN and CDR2 SYGVQD (reference sequence). Trimming removed 6 bases from V and 0 bases from J, with 17 bases in between. The CDR3 totals 16 residues. The CDR3 DNA reads TGCGCCAGCAGGGGGGAGGGACACAATACTAACTATGGCTACACCTTC. This sequence encodes CASRGEGHNTNYGYTF.

This clone was seen a few times. The chain links TRBV18 to TRBJ1-4; no clear D. There are 14 residues in the CDR3. Trimming stripped 3 bases from V and 5 bases from J, with 10 bases between. In germline, CDR1 is KGHSH, CDR2 LQKENI. In DNA, the CDR3 is TGTGCCAGCTCACCGAAGAGATTGAATGAAAAACTGTTTTTT. Residues: CASSPKRLNEKLFF.

The chain links TRBV4-3 to TRBJ2-1, with TRBD2 as a possible D gene (6 bases). Per the germline V gene, CDR1 is LGHNA and CDR2 is YSLEER. Trimming removed 1 base from V and 1 base from J, with 8 bases in between. This CDR3 has 15 residues. Here the CDR3 reads CASSQAGGSYNEQFF. CDR3 coding DNA: TGCGCCAGCAGCCAAGCTGGGGGGTCCTACAATGAGCAGTTCTTC.

This clone was seen only a few times. This chain joins TRBV27 and TRBJ1-6, with D possibly being TRBD1 (6 bases). CDR1 is MNHEY, CDR2 SMNVEV, per germline (reference sequence). CDR3 length: 14 amino acids. V was cut by 3 bases and J by 7 bases, with 10 bases left in between. The CDR3 DNA sequence: TGTGCCAGCAGTTTGGGAGGGGGGAATTCACCCCTCCACTTT. This translates into CASSLGGGNSPLHF.

The gene calls are TRBV28 and TRBJ1-4; D uncertain. The germline CDR1 and CDR2 sequences are MDHEN and SYDVKM. The CDR3 runs 13 residues. V was cut by 3 bases and J by 5 bases, with 7 bases left in between. The CDR3 DNA reads TGTGCCAGCAGTTTCTACTTAAATGAAAAACTGTTTTTT. Translation gives CASSFYLNEKLFF.

This clone appeared once. CDR3 nucleotide sequence: TGTGCCAGCAGCTTAGGAGGGGTCATCTACAATGAGCAGTTCTTC. This codes for CASSLGGVIYNEQFF. This sequence joins TRBV7-9 and TRBJ2-1; either TRBD1 or TRBD2 may supply D (5 bases each). V was trimmed by 1 base and J by 3 bases, leaving 10 bases between them. CDR3 length: 15 residues. The germline V gene has CDR1 SEHNR and CDR2 FQNEAQ (reference sequence).

The rearrangement links TRBV6-5 to TRBJ1-2; D unresolved. Germline-derived CDR1 and CDR2 are MNHEY and SVGAGI. The CDR3 sequence is 14 residues long. Trimming removed 5 bases from V and 6 bases from J, with 16 bases in between. CDR3 sequence: CASSSPLFGHGYTF. The CDR3 nucleotides read TGTGCCAGCAGTAGCCCCCTTTTTGGGCATGGCTACACCTTC.

The chain links TRBV9 to TRBJ1-3; D is unclear. The CDR3 extends over 17 amino acids. CDR1 and CDR2 from the germline V gene are SGDLS and YYNGEE. V was pared by 3 bases and J by 0 bases, with 16 bases between. The CDR3 is CASSAADTTVSGNTIYF. CDR3 coding DNA: TGTGCCAGCAGCGCCGCCGACACGACTGTCTCTGGAAACACCATATATTTT.

This chain links TRBV7-8 with TRBJ1-5; no reliable D call. The V end lost 1 base, the J end lost 3 bases, and 19 bases lay between the germline ends. The CDR3 totals 18 residues. From germline, CDR1 is SGHVS and CDR2 FQNEAQ. In DNA form, the CDR3 reads TGTGCCAGCAGCTTAGGTCCGGGCCCAGGCCGGTACAATCAGCCCCAGCATTTT. Translation gives CASSLGPGPGRYNQPQHF.

The chain uses TRBV9 and TRBJ2-2, with unresolved D. The germline V gene has CDR1 SGDLS and CDR2 YYNGEE. The CDR3 runs 13 residues. Trimming cost V 0 bases and J 11 bases, with 11 bases left between them. CDR3 sequence reads: CASSVGSGFELFF. CDR3 bases: TGTGCCAGCAGCGTAGGATCCGGGTTTGAGCTGTTTTTT.

The chain joins TRBV7-8 to TRBJ2-1; TRBD2 agrees at 8 bases. The ends lost 4 bases at V and 8 bases at J; junction bases unmatched: 13. Germline V gene lookup returns CDR1 SGHVS and CDR2 FQNEAQ. This CDR3 has 16 residues. The CDR3 region has the DNA TGTGCCAGCAGCTCTTTTCCCGGGGGGGGCACCCATGAGCAGTTCTTC. Protein: CASSSFPGGGTHEQFF.

V usage is TRBV7-9 and J usage is TRBJ2-5, with 8 bases lining up with TRBD1. Germline V gene data show CDR1 as SEHNR and CDR2 as FQNEAQ (reference sequence). The CDR3 has 17 residues. After removal of 2 bases from V and 4 bases from J, the junction contained 12 bases not matched to a gene. This CDR3 reads CASSLMAGTGGRETQYF. The CDR3 DNA reads as TGTGCCAGCAGCTTAATGGCCGGGACAGGTGGGAGAGAGACCCAGTACTTC.

V usage is TRBV6-1 and J usage is TRBJ2-3; a weak D match, TRBD1 (5 bases). Germline-derived CDR1 and CDR2 are MNHNS and SASEGT. The CDR3 extends over 13 amino acids. Trimming shortened V by 4 bases and J by 6 bases, and 11 bases separated the two germline ends. Written as DNA, the CDR3 is TGTGCCAGCAGTGGGTGGGGCTCCGATACGCAGTATTTT. This translates into CASSGWGSDTQYF.

This clone appeared once. The chain joins TRBV10-3 to TRBJ1-3, with a weak D call TRBD1 (5 bases). This CDR3 has 14 amino acids. CDR1 ENHRY and CDR2 SYGVKD come from the germline V gene. V was trimmed by 5 bases and J by 0 bases, leaving 8 bases between them. The CDR3 DNA reads TGTGCCATCAGTACAACAGGCTCTGGAAACACCATATATTTT. This translates into CAISTTGSGNTIYF.

This chain links TRBV20-1 with TRBJ2-5, with a weak D call TRBD1 (6 bases). V lost 7 bases and J lost 5, with 11 bases in between. Germline CDR1 is DFQATT and CDR2 is SNEGSKA (reference sequence). This CDR3 has 11 amino acids. The CDR3 spells CSGGRGETQYF. Written as DNA, the CDR3 is TGCAGTGGGGGTAGGGGGGAGACCCAGTACTTC.

The V gene is TRBV6-6, the J gene TRBJ1-1; no clear D. Germline V gene lookup returns CDR1 MNHNY and CDR2 SVGAGI (reference sequence). V was trimmed by 5 bases and J by 1 base, leaving 8 bases between them. CDR3 size: 13 residues. The CDR3 spells CASSPLTNTEAFF. CDR3 in DNA: TGTGCCAGCAGTCCCTTGACGAACACTGAAGCTTTCTTT.

The sample holds a few counts of this clone. The V call is TRBV6-6, the J call TRBJ2-4; 8 nucleotides line up with TRBD2. With 8 bases clipped from V and 12 bases from J, the junction kept 12 bases outside the gene matches. The CDR3 runs 13 residues. Germline CDR1 MNHNY, CDR2 SVGAGI (reference sequence). CDR3 bases: TGTGCCAGCCATCCGGGGGGGCTGGGTCGTCAGTACTTC. Translated, it gives CASHPGGLGRQYF.